The sample holds a few counts of the clone carrying this T cell receptor beta chain. The antigen remains undetermined. With 6 bases clipped from V and 6 bases from J, the junction kept 1 base outside the gene matches. Germline CDR1 reads LNHDA; CDR2 reads SQIVND (reference sequence). The CDR3 runs 12 residues. This specimen comes from a study of T cell responses to AZD1222 COVID-19 vaccine. Findings and limits, study-wide: Targeting of unmutated variant regions was reportedly seen in nearly half of spike-specific TCRs. Females made up more of the donors, who were largely white British, and clonal diversity may have come out too low. Samples come after the peak T cell response, not at day 14.

Sequencing was performed with immunoSEQ multiplex PCR; in TCRdb, only in-frame clones are kept and a portion is missing. The table has more than 100,000 clones, about 92% seen once. The TCR originated in an adult who received the AZD1222 COVID-19 vaccine. The chain links TRBV19 to TRBJ2-1; TRBD2 aligns across 8 bases. This specimen consisted of peripheral blood, obtained 28 days after the second AZD1222 dose. This chain's CDR3 is CASRTSVNEQFF. CDR3 in DNA: TGTGCCAGTAGGACTAGCGTCAATGAGCAGTTCTTC.